This T cell receptor beta chain was identified during a study of T cells in localized non-small cell lung cancer. Regarding the study as a whole: In uninvolved adjacent lung, T cell clonality reached its highest value, exceeding tumor. Overall survival was longer when the density of T cells in the blood was higher. Heterogeneity remains possible because sequencing was limited to only one tumor region. In adjacent lung, a median roughly 62 of the top 100 tumor clones were found.

Method: immunoSEQ multiplex PCR; TCRdb's copy keeps in-frame clones and lacks some. The sample yields tens of thousands of clones, about 87% seen once. A remark on this clone: The antigen is undetermined.

The CDR3 runs 16 residues. The V gene's germline CDR1 is LGHNA and CDR2 YSLEER. Deletions cut 6 bases from V and 2 bases from J, with 14 bases between. Sequences were derived from peripheral blood, sampled before any cancer treatment. This TCR came from a man between 40 and 75 years old with stage I squamous cell lung carcinoma. V gene TRBV4-3 combines with J gene TRBJ2-6, with D possibly TRBD2 on 5 matching bases. CDR3 sequence reads: CASSQMVGAGANVLTF. The CDR3 nucleotides read TGCGCCAGCAGTCAAATGGTCGGGGCTGGGGCCAACGTCCTGACTTTC.